The clone carrying this T cell receptor (beta chain) was picked up a small number of times. These data are taken from a study of blood T cell repertoires in COVID-19. Study-wide context: The analysed material was cDNA or gDNA that came from T cells, B-cell-depleted T cells, or PBMCs.

Produced via immunoSEQ multiplex PCR; TCRdb's table is partial and in-frame only. This repertoire shows approximately 100,000 clones, under 90% found once; its top ten account for 6.6%. Germline V gene data show CDR1 as SGHRS and CDR2 as YFSETQ. The CDR3 loop spans 16 amino acids. V gave up 6 bases and J gave up 2 bases; unmatched junction bases: 14. This receptor was identified in a woman between 45 and 65 years old with acute or convalescent COVID-19. The specimen sequenced was peripheral blood. The chain has TRBV5-1 and TRBJ2-7; 7 bases agree with TRBD1. CDR3 loop: CASTRSTQGPTYEQYF. CDR3 nucleotide sequence: TGCGCCAGCACCCGGTCCACACAGGGGCCAACCTACGAGCAGTACTTC.